Below, 20 T cell receptor beta chains from the same sample are listed, as sequenced in a study of cytomegalovirus exposure and HLA in healthy donors. In the PCR, 60 Vbeta and 13 Jbeta primers were used. Sequencing used immunoSEQ multiplex PCR; TCRdb keeps in-frame clones, though not all of them. There are roughly 150,000 clones in the sample; 80% occur only once, and about 2% lies in the top ten. Sequenced material: PBMCs. All receptors come from a man under 40 in good health and CMV-seronegative.

The chain joins TRBV7-2 to TRBJ2-1; 11 bases fit TRBD2. V shed 5 bases, J shed 1 base, and the junction held 4 bases outside the gene matches. The CDR3 consists of 16 residues. CDR1 is SGHTA, CDR2 FQGNSA, per germline. This CDR3 is CASSPWTSGSYNEQFF. For the CDR3, the DNA is TGTGCCAGCAGCCCTTGGACTAGCGGGTCCTACAATGAGCAGTTCTTC.

This chain connects TRBV10-2 to TRBJ2-3; the match to TRBD2 covers 12 bases. The germline CDR1 and CDR2 sequences are WSHSY and SAAADI. This CDR3 contains 17 residues. V was clipped by 10 bases and J by 1 base; unmatched bases: 12. DNA of the CDR3: TGCGCCATCACGACTAGCGGGAGAAGGGGAGGCACAGATACGCAGTATTTT. It codes for CAITTSGRRGGTDTQYF.

This clone was recorded once. The gene calls are TRBV18 and TRBJ2-7; D might be TRBD1 (6 bases). CDR3 size: 13 residues. Germline CDR1 KGHSH, CDR2 LQKENI. The V end lost 6 bases, the J end lost 3 bases, and 12 bases lay between the germline ends. CDR3 protein: CASSTNRDYEQYF. The CDR3 nucleotides read TGTGCCAGCTCGACTAACAGGGACTACGAGCAGTACTTC.

The V and J genes are TRBV7-2 and TRBJ1-2; D may be TRBD1 (5 bases). Deletions cut 3 bases from V and 7 bases from J, with 15 bases between. The CDR3 spans 14 residues. The germline gives CDR1 SGHTA, CDR2 FQGNSA. The CDR3 is CASSFVSGGSGYTF. For the CDR3, the DNA is TGTGCCAGCAGCTTTGTATCCGGGGGAAGTGGCTACACCTTC. Supplemented by reference TRBV7-2 and TRBJ1-2, the full variable domain reads GAGVSQSPSNKVTEKGKDVELRCDPISGHTALYWYRQSLGQGLEFLIYFQGNSAPDKSGLPSDRFSAERTGGSVSTLTIQRTQQEDSAVYLCASSFVSGGSGYTFGSGTRLTVV.

The chain couples TRBV9 to TRBJ2-2; tentative D call: TRBD1 (6 bases). The CDR3 spans 15 residues. Germline CDR1 SGDLS, CDR2 YYNGEE. The V gene lost 0 bases and the J gene lost 4 bases, with 10 bases spanning the gap. The CDR3 loop is CASSVEDRTTGELFF. As DNA, the CDR3 is TGTGCCAGCAGCGTAGAGGACAGAACCACCGGGGAGCTGTTTTTT.

This chain uses TRBV7-8 with TRBJ2-7; 8 bases line up with TRBD2. After removal of 1 base from V and 3 bases from J, the junction contained 5 bases not matched to a gene. CDR3 size: 15 residues. The germline gives CDR1 SGHVS, CDR2 FQNEAQ. As DNA, the CDR3 is TGTGCCAGCAGCTTAGAAGCGGGAGCTAACTACGAGCAGTACTTC. Its translation is CASSLEAGANYEQYF.

The chain couples TRBV28 to TRBJ1-2, with 11 bases aligning to TRBD1. Looked up from germline, CDR1 is MDHEN and CDR2 is SYDVKM. After removal of 6 bases from V and 4 bases from J, the junction contained 16 bases not matched to a gene. The CDR3 is 18 amino acids. DNA for the CDR3: TGTGCCAGCAGATCGCCCGGGGGACAGGGGGTATTCGCCTATGGCTACACCTTC. Its translation: CASRSPGGQGVFAYGYTF.

J is TRBJ2-5 and V is TRBV18; 7 bases line up with TRBD1. Germline V gene lookup returns CDR1 KGHSH and CDR2 LQKENI. The CDR3 extends over 12 amino acids. Trimming took 6 bases from V and 5 from J; bases not matched to a gene: 3. CDR3 nucleotide sequence: TGTGCCAGCTCCTCAGGGGGTGAGACCCAGTACTTC. Translation: CASSSGGETQYF. Looking up the rest from reference TRBV18 and TRBJ2-5 gives the full variable domain: NAGVMQNPRHLVRRRGQEARLRCSPMKGHSHVYWYRQLPEEGLKFMVYLQKENIIDESGMPKERFSAEFPKEGPSILRIQQVVRGDSAAYFCASSSGGETQYFGPGTRLLVL.

V and J are TRBV7-9 and TRBJ2-3; D not certain. The length of the CDR3 is 16 residues. V was pared by 5 bases and J by 0 bases, with 15 bases between. Germline V gives CDR1 SEHNR, CDR2 FQNEAQ (reference sequence). This CDR3 reads CASSPSSTLSTDTQYF. The CDR3 DNA sequence: TGTGCCAGCAGCCCATCATCTACCTTAAGCACAGATACGCAGTATTTT.

The gene calls are TRBV28 and TRBJ1-4; D is perhaps TRBD1 (6 bases). Trimming took 3 bases from V and 5 from J, leaving 13 bases between them. Germline V gene data show CDR1 as MDHEN and CDR2 as SYDVKM. The CDR3 is 15 amino acids. The CDR3 sequence is CASSLWGRTNEKLFF. CDR3 DNA: TGTGCCAGCAGTTTGTGGGGGCGGACCAATGAAAAACTGTTTTTT. The entire variable domain, with the rest obtained from reference TRBV28 and TRBJ1-4, is as follows: DVKVTQSSRYLVKRTGEKVFLECVQDMDHENMFWYRQDPGLGLRLIYFSYDVKMKEKGDIPEGYSVSREKKERFSLILESASTNQTSMYLCASSLWGRTNEKLFFGSGTQLSVL.

This clone has a single count. The genes are TRBV27 and TRBJ2-2, with D perhaps matching TRBD1 (6 bases). The germline CDR1 and CDR2 sequences are MNHEY and SMNVEV (reference sequence). The CDR3 consists of 15 residues. Trimming took off 2 bases at V and 8 bases at J, with 15 bases between the two ends. DNA of the CDR3: TGTGCCAGCAGTTTAAGCCAGCCAGGGGCGGGGGAGCTGTTTTTT. This encodes CASSLSQPGAGELFF.

CDR3 nucleotide sequence: TGTGCCAGCAGCTTTAGCGGGACCCCCTACAATGAGCAGTTCTTC. Amino acids: CASSFSGTPYNEQFF. The rearrangement uses TRBV7-8 and TRBJ2-1; 8 nucleotides match TRBD2. The CDR3 spans 15 residues. With V trimmed by 3 bases and J by 2 bases, 3 bases remained unmatched. Per the germline V gene, CDR1 is SGHVS and CDR2 is FQNEAQ. Variable domain in full (rest from reference TRBV7-8 and TRBJ2-1): GAGVSQSPRYKVAKRGQDVALRCDPISGHVSLFWYQQALGQGPEFLTYFQNEAQLDKSGLPSDRFFAERPEGSVSTLKIQRTQQEDSAVYLCASSFSGTPYNEQFFGPGTRLTVL.

This clone was seen only a few times. The rearrangement uses TRBV6-5 and TRBJ2-1; TRBD2 matches 8 bases. This CDR3 is built from 16 residues. The germline CDR1 and CDR2 sequences are MNHEY and SVGAGI. The V and J ends lost 0 bases and 4 bases, in that order; junction bases with no gene match: 5. As DNA, the CDR3 is TGTGCCAGCAGTTACTCTCAAACTAGCGGTTACAATGAGCAGTTCTTC. Translating it yields CASSYSQTSGYNEQFF.

This clone appeared a few times. This rearrangement joins TRBV5-1 to TRBJ2-7; unclear D gene. This CDR3 has 11 amino acids. V lost 3 bases, J lost 3 bases, and 4 bases lay in between. Germline V gives CDR1 SGHRS, CDR2 YFSETQ. This chain's CDR3 is CASSSIYEQYF. CDR3 DNA sequence: TGCGCCAGCAGCTCTATCTACGAGCAGTACTTC.

The chain is built from TRBV11-2 and TRBJ2-7; D unresolved. CDR3 length equals 13 residues. The germline CDR1 and CDR2 sequences are SGHAT and FQNNGV. The V and J ends lost 1 base and 6 bases respectively, with 10 bases between them. The CDR3 loop is CASSLVRRGEQYF. The CDR3 DNA reads TGTGCCAGCAGCTTAGTACGCCGCGGCGAGCAGTACTTC.

This chain joins TRBV28 and TRBJ1-2; no firm D call. Trimming shortened V by 3 bases and J by 6 bases, and 17 bases separated the two germline ends. This CDR3 is 15 amino acids long. CDR1 and CDR2 from the germline V gene are MDHEN and SYDVKM. The DNA of the CDR3 is TGTGCCAGCAGTTTGTATTCAGTCGCGGCGGATGGCTACACCTTC. It encodes CASSLYSVAADGYTF.

The chain carries TRBV7-9 and TRBJ1-5; the match to TRBD1 covers 8 bases. Germline assignment: CDR1 SEHNR and CDR2 FQNEAQ (reference sequence). This CDR3 comprises 17 residues. The ends lost 1 base at V and 0 bases at J; junction bases unmatched: 5. The CDR3 DNA follows: TGTGCCAGCAGCTTAGGGACAGGGATTTATAGCAATCAGCCCCAGCATTTT. Translating it yields CASSLGTGIYSNQPQHF.

This sequence joins TRBV21-1 and TRBJ2-7; TRBD1, the table's D call, was not compared with the DNA. TRBV21-1 is a recognized pseudogene. CDR3 size: 15 residues. The CDR3 reads CASSTNRDSSYEQYF. Written as DNA, the CDR3 is TGTGCCAGCAGCACTAACCGGGACAGTTCCTACGAGCAGTACTTC.

The V gene is TRBV10-3, the J gene TRBJ2-7; D not resolved. Trimming cost V 2 bases and J 3 bases, with 11 bases left between them. Germline CDR1 is ENHRY and CDR2 is SYGVKD. This CDR3 comprises 14 residues. The CDR3 coding sequence is TGTGCCATCAGTGAGGCTACAGTGGGCTACGAGCAGTACTTC. It codes for CAISEATVGYEQYF.

The gene calls are TRBV10-3 and TRBJ1-5, with a weak D call TRBD1 (6 bases). This CDR3 has 15 residues. V lost 0 bases and J 10 bases, leaving 16 bases between the germline ends. Per the germline V gene, CDR1 is ENHRY and CDR2 is SYGVKD. CDR3 protein: CAISESMQGSGPQHF. In DNA, the CDR3 is TGTGCCATCAGTGAGTCGATGCAGGGGTCCGGTCCCCAGCATTTT.